This T cell receptor beta chain was found in a study of regulatory T cells in long-lasting Graves disease. Time point indicated: newly diagnosed GD, antithyroid drugs for less than 3 months. Extracted RNA from PBMCs served as the source of the TCR library. In this sample, this clonotype turned up many times. The trim removed 6 bases at V and 4 bases at J, leaving 5 bases unmatched. Germline CDR1 KGHSH, CDR2 LQKENI. The CDR3 has 14 residues. With iRepertoire HTBI primers and Arm-PCR of CDR3 regions, TCR beta libraries were built. One entry per CDR3 protein results from TCRdb running MiXCR on the multiplex PCR reads. The table has some 400,000 distinct CDR3 sequences, under 15% seen once. The sample was also linked to a second study, of T cells in Graves' hyperthyroidism and ophthalmopathy. In that study: The diagnoses drew upon clinical symptoms, serum thyroxine and TRAb, thyroid ultrasound and orbital computed tomography.

The sample in question was peripheral blood mononuclear cells (PBMCs), obtained at new diagnosis, from a patient treated with antithyroid drugs. This sequence joins TRBV18 and TRBJ1-5; 8 positions match TRBD1. The source of this sequence is a woman aged 25 to 39 with Graves disease. The CDR3 sequence: CASSTDRGNQPQHF. CDR3 nucleotides: TGTGCCAGCTCCACTGACAGGGGAAATCAGCCCCAGCATTTT.